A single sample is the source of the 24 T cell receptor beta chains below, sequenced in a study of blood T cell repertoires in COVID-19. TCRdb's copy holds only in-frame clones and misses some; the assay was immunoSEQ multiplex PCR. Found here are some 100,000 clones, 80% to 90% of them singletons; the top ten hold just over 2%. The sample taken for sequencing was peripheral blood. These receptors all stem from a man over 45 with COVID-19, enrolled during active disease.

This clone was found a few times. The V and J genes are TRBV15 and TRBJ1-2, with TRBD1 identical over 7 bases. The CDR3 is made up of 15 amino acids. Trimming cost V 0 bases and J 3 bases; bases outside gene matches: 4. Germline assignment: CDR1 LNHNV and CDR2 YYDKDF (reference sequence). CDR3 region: CATSRDRDRYYGYTF. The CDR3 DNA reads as TGTGCCACCAGCAGAGACCGGGACAGATACTATGGCTACACCTTC. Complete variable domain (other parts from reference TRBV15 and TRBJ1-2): DAMVIQNPRYQVTQFGKPVTLSCSQTLNHNVMYWYQQKSSQAPKLLFHYYDKDFNNEADTPDNFQSRRPNTSFCFLDIRSPGLGDTAMYLCATSRDRDRYYGYTFGSGTRLTVV.

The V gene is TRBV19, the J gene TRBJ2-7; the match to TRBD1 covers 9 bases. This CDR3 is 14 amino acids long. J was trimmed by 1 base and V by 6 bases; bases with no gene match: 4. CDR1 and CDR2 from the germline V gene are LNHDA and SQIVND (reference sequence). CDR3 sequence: CASRRTGASYEQYF. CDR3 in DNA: TGTGCCAGTAGGAGGACAGGGGCATCCTACGAGCAGTACTTC.

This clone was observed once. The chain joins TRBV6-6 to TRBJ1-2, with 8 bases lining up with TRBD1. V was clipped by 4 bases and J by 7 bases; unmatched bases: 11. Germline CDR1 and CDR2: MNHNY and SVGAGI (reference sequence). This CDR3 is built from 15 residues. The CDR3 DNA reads TGTGCCAGCAGTTCCCGGGACAGGCTCGGGGGTGGCTACACCTTC. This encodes CASSSRDRLGGGYTF.

Written as DNA, the CDR3 is TGCGCCAGCAGCCAGTCCCGGGTGCTCTTTAACTATGGCTACACCTTC. Amino acids: CASSQSRVLFNYGYTF. This chain links TRBV4-3 with TRBJ1-2; D gene unclear. From germline, CDR1 is LGHNA and CDR2 YSLEER. Trimming left V 3 bases short and J 1 base short, with 15 bases between. CDR3 length equals 16 residues.

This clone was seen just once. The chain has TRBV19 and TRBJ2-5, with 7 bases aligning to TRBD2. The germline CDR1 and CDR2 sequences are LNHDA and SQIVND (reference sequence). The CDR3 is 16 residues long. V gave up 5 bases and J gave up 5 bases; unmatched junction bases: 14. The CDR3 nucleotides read TGTGCCAGTAGTCCAAGACTAGCCCTTATTTTGGAGACCCAGTACTTC. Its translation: CASSPRLALILETQYF. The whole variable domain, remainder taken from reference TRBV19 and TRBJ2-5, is DGGITQSPKYLFRKEGQNVTLSCEQNLNHDAMYWYRQDPGQGLRLIYYSQIVNDFQKGDIAEGYSVSREKKESFPLTVTSAQKNPTAFYLCASSPRLALILETQYFGPGTRLLVL.

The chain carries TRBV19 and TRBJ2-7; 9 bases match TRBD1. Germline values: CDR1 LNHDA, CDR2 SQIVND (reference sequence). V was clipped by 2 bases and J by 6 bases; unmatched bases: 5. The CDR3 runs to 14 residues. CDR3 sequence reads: CASSITGTGTEQYF. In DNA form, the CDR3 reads TGTGCCAGTAGTATAACCGGGACAGGGACCGAGCAGTACTTC.

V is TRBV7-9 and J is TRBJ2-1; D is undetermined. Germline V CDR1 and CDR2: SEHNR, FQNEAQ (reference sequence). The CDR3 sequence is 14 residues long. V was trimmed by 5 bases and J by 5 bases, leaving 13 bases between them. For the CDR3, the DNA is TGTGCCAGCAGCCCATTGAACAGCAACAATGAGCAGTTCTTC. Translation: CASSPLNSNNEQFF.

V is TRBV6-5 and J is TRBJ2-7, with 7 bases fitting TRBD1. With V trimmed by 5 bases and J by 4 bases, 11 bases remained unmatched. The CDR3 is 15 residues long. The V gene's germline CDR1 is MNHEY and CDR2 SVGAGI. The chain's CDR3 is CASSRALDRPYEQYF. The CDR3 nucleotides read TGTGCCAGCAGTAGAGCCTTGGACAGGCCGTACGAGCAGTACTTC.

The CDR3 is CASSQPGGSAYNEQFF. The DNA for the CDR3 is TGTGCCAGCAGCCAGCCAGGGGGCTCGGCCTACAATGAGCAGTTCTTC. The chain links TRBV4-2 to TRBJ2-1; TRBD1 aligns across 8 bases. With 3 bases clipped from V and 2 bases from J, the junction kept 6 bases outside the gene matches. CDR1 and CDR2 from the germline V gene are LGHNA and YNFKEQ. The CDR3 length is 16 residues.

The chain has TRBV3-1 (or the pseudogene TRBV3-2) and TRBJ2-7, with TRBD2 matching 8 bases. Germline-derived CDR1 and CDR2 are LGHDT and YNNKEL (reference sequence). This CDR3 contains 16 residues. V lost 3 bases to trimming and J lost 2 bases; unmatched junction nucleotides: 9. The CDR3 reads CASSHHAGGKPYEQYF. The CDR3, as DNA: TGTGCCAGCAGCCACCACGCGGGAGGAAAGCCCTACGAGCAGTACTTC.

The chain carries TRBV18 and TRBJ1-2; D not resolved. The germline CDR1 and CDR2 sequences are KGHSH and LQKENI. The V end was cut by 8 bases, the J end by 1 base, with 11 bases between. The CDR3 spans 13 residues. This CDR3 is CASAHRVNYGYTF. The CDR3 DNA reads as TGTGCCAGCGCCCACCGGGTTAACTATGGCTACACCTTC.

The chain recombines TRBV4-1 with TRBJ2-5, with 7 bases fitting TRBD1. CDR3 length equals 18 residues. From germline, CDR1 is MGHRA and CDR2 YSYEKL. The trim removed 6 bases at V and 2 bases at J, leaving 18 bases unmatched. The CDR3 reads CASSPEPFGTEIQETQYF. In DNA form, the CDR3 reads TGCGCCAGCAGTCCCGAACCCTTCGGGACAGAGATACAAGAGACCCAGTACTTC.

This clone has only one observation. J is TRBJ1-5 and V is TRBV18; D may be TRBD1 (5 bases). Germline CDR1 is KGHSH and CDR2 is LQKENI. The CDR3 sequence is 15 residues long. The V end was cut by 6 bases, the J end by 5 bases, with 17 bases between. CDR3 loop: CASSPLGGSDQPQHF. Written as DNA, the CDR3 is TGTGCCAGCTCCCCTCTGGGGGGGTCAGATCAGCCCCAGCATTTT.

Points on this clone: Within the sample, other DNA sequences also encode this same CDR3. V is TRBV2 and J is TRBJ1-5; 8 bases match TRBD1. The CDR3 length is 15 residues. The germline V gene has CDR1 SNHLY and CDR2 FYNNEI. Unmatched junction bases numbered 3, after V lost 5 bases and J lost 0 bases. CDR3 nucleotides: TGTGCCAGCAGTAGGGACAGGTATAGCAATCAGCCCCAGCATTTT. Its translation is CASSRDRYSNQPQHF. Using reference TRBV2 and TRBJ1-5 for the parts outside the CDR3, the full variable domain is EPEVTQTPSHQVTQMGQEVILRCVPISNHLYFYWYRQILGQKVEFLVSFYNNEISEKSEIFDDQFSVERPDGSNFTLKIRSTKLEDSAMYFCASSRDRYSNQPQHFGDGTRLSIL.

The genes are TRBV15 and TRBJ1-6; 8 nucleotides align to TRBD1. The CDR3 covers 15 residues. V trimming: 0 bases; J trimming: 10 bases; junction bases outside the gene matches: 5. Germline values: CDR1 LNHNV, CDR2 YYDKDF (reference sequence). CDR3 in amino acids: CATSRDPGGNSPLHF. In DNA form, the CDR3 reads TGTGCCACCAGCAGAGATCCAGGGGGCAACTCACCCCTCCACTTT.

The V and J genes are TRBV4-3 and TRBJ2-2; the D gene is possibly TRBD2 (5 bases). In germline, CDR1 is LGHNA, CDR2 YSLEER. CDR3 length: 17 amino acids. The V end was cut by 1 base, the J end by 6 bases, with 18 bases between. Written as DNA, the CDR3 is TGCGCCAGCAGCCAAGCGACTACGGAACTGAAGGCCGGGGAGCTGTTTTTT. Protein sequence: CASSQATTELKAGELFF.

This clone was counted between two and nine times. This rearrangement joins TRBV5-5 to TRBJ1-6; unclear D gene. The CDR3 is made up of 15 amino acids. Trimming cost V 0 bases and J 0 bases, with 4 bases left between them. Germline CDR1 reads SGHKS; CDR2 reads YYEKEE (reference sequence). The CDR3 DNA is TGTGCCAGCAGCTTGGGACACTCCTATAATTCACCCCTCCACTTT. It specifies CASSLGHSYNSPLHF.

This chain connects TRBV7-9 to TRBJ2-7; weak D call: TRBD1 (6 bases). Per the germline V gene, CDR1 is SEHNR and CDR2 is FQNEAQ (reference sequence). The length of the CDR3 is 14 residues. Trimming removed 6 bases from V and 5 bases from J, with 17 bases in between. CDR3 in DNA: TGTGCCAGCAGACCTACCGGGACAACCCACGAGCAGTACTTC. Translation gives CASRPTGTTHEQYF.

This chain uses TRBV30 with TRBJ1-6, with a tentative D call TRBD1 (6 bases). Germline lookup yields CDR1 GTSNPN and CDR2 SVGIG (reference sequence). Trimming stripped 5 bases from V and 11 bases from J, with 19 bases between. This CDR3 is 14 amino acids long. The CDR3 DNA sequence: TGTGCCTGGCAACAGGGCGATAGATTTACACCCCTCCACTTT. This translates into CAWQQGDRFTPLHF.

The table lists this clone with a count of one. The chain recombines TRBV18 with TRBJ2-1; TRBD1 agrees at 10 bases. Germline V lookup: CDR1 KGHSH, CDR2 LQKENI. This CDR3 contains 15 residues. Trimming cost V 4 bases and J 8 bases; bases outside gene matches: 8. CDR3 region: CASSRQGAASDEQFF. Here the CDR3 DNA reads TGTGCCAGCTCACGACAGGGGGCGGCTTCCGATGAGCAGTTCTTC.

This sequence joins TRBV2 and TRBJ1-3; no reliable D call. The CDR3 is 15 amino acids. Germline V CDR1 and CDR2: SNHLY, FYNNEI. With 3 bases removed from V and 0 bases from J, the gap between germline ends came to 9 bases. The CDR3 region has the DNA TGTGCCAGCAGTGAGGTCGGTTACTCTGGAAACACCATATATTTT. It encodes CASSEVGYSGNTIYF.

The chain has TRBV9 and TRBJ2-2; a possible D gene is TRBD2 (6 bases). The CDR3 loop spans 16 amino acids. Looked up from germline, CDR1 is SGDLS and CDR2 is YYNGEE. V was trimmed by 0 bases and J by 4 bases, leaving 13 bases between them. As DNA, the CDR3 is TGTGCCAGCAGCGTAGCAGCGGGCGCACCCACCGGGGAGCTGTTTTTT. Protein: CASSVAAGAPTGELFF. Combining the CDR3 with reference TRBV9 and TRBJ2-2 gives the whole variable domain DSGVTQTPKHLITATGQRVTLRCSPRSGDLSVYWYQQSLDQGLQFLIQYYNGEERAKGNILERFSAQQFPDLHSELNLSSLELGDSALYFCASSVAAGAPTGELFFGEGSRLTVL.

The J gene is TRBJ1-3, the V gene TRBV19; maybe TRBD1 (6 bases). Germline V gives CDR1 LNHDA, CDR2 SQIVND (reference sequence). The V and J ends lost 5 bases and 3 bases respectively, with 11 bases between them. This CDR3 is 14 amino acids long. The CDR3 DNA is TGTGCCAGTAGTCGGGGGGCGGTTGGAAACACCATATATTTT. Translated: CASSRGAVGNTIYF.

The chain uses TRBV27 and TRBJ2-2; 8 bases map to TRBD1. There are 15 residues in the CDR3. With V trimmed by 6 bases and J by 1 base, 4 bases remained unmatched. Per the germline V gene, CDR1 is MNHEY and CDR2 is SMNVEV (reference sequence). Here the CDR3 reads CASRDREKNTGELFF. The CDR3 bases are TGTGCCAGCAGGGACAGGGAAAAGAACACCGGGGAGCTGTTTTTT.